This entry concerns a single T cell receptor beta chain. Trimming cost V 1 base and J 0 bases; bases outside gene matches: 2. The CDR3 sequence is 15 residues long. Germline values: CDR1 SGHVS, CDR2 FNYEAQ. These data originate in a study of cytomegalovirus exposure and HLA in healthy donors. Both 60 Vbeta primers and 13 Jbeta primers went into the PCR. TCRdb's copy holds only in-frame clones and misses some; the assay was immunoSEQ multiplex PCR. The profile shows under 200,000 clones, roughly 73% of them singletons. The chain recombines TRBV7-6 with TRBJ1-2, with TRBD1 matching over 7 bases. This clonotype originated in a male donor in good health and CMV-seronegative. Sequences were obtained from PBMCs. CDR3 in amino acids: CASSLGQGANYGYTF. The DNA of the CDR3 is TGTGCCAGCAGCTTAGGACAGGGAGCTAACTATGGCTACACCTTC.